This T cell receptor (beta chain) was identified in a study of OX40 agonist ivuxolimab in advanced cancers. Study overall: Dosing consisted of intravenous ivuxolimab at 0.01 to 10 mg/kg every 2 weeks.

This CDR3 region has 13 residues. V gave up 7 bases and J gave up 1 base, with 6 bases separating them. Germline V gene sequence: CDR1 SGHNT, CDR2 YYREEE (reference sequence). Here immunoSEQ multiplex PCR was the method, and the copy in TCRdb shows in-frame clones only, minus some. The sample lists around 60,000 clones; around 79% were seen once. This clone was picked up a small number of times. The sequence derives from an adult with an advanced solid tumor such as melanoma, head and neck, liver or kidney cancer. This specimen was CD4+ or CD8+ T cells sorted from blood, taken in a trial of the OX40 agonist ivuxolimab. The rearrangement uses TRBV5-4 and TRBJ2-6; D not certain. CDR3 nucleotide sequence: TGTGCCAGCCGTGTTTCTGGGGCCAACGTCCTGACTTTC. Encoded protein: CASRVSGANVLTF.